The present entry profiles one TCR beta chain with its context. This clonotype came up a few times. Its target antigen remains unknown. There are no base qualities to consult, and no much larger clone falls within one base. Between the V and J ends, shortened by 3 bases and 4 bases respectively, the junction contains 10 bases. Reading from cysteine to phenylalanine, the CDR3 counts 12 amino acids. This entry keeps only the CDR3 DNA: 36 bases, framed from base 1. The germline V gene (reference sequence) supplies CDR1 DFQATT and CDR2 SNEGSKA. Read against the paper, the sample's treatment or condition label means: live attenuated yellow fever vaccine strain. A standard Ficoll-Paque protocol was used to isolate PBMCs from peripheral blood. CD4 and CD8 T-cell fractions were isolated with Dynabeads CD4 and CD8 positive selection kits. RNA was extracted with TriZol from bulk PBMCs, CD4 and CD8 fractions, and dextramer-positive and dextramer-negative fractions.

This specimen comes from a study of T cells after yellow fever vaccination (dated 2019 in TCRdb). Describing the broader study: The SMART-Seq v4 Ultra Low Input RNA kit was used to prepare libraries from fractions with low cell numbers. To track T-cell clones before and after primary and booster YFV17D yellow fever vaccination, bulk TCR alpha and beta repertoires were sequenced longitudinally. Blood was drawn at multiple timepoints before and after primary and secondary immunization, with bulk PBMC replicates and cell subsets isolated. Two healthy male donors made up the cohort, one aged 18 to 30 years and the other aged 30 to 40 years. Beyond this particular receptor, the publication reports: A small share of clonotypes occurred in both CD4 and CD8 compartments, likely arising from convergent recombination. The secondary T-cell response was weaker than the primary response but faster, peaking on day 5 instead of day 15. Most clones expanded after primary vaccination (about 95% of CD4 and 70% to 90% of CD8) were re-detected after the booster, suggesting that broad memory maintenance occurred. Because only a couple of donors were included in the study, the extent to which the findings can be generalized is limited. Computational filtering was required because FACS-sorted repertoires could contain abundant contaminating clonotypes from the bulk population.

Synthesis of TCR cDNA relied on 5'RACE template switching, a step that introduced a universal primer site along with unique molecular identifiers. cDNA synthesis was primed from both the TCR alpha and TCR beta constant segments. Library amplification used two PCR steps, and the second PCR step added sample barcodes and sequencing adapters. Sequencing of the libraries was done on either Illumina HiSeq 2500 (2x100 bp) or NovaSeq (2x150 bp). The paper's processing steps were these. MIGEC was used to demultiplex reads and collapse the reads into UMI consensus sequences, and MiXCR was used for V(D)J alignment. Vaccine-responding clonotypes were defined with edgeR using replicate PBMC samples, requiring FDR below 0.01 and a log2 fold change above 5 up to day 15. Each bulk clonotype received a CD4 or CD8 identity based on whether the sequenced CD4 or CD8 repertoire contained that clonotype at higher abundance. TCRdb handled the public reads itself, with Q25 trimming in fastp and clone calling in MiXCR, and kept productive beta chains. Identical CDR3 protein sequences are pooled into one entry, listed with their most common genes and DNA. For this entry, the V and J calls and clone size follow TCRdb and not the study's own pipeline. The sample contains around 250,000 distinct CDR3 sequences, 6.9% of them found a single time. Of the sample, about 0.9% falls within the top ten clones.

The TCR comes from a man aged 30 to 45 who received the YFV17D yellow fever vaccine. The chain is assembled from TRBV20-1 and TRBJ2-7; the D gene remains uncertain. The specimen was CD4+ T cells sorted from PBMCs, collected 15 days after the yellow fever booster vaccination. The CDR3 here reads CSARSGRYEQYF. The DNA sequence is given as TGCAGTGCTAGGTCCGGACGGTACGAGCAGTACTTC.